This T cell receptor (beta chain) was identified in a study of T cell responses to AZD1222 COVID-19 vaccine. Findings and caveats of the study: Repertoire samples came only from after the peak T cell response. Clonal diversity may have been underestimated in mostly white British donors. Of the AZD1222 recipients, only five to seven were seropositive at baseline.

As regards this clone: The antigen is unknown.

Profiled with immunoSEQ multiplex PCR; TCRdb holds only in-frame clones, not every one. In the table there are approximately 180,000 clones, over 85% of which are singletons. V was shortened by 2 bases and J by 3 bases, with 14 bases between the two germline ends. Germline V gives CDR1 SGHRS, CDR2 YFSETQ. This CDR3 region has 15 residues. V gene TRBV5-1 combines with J gene TRBJ1-2; tentative D call: TRBD1 (5 bases). The source was peripheral blood, collected 28 days after the second dose of the MenACWY control vaccine. This sequence originates from an adult who received the MenACWY meningococcal vaccine as a control. The CDR3 region is CASSLSGQGYYGYTF. CDR3 sequence (DNA): TGCGCCAGCAGCTTATCGGGGCAAGGGTACTATGGCTACACCTTC.